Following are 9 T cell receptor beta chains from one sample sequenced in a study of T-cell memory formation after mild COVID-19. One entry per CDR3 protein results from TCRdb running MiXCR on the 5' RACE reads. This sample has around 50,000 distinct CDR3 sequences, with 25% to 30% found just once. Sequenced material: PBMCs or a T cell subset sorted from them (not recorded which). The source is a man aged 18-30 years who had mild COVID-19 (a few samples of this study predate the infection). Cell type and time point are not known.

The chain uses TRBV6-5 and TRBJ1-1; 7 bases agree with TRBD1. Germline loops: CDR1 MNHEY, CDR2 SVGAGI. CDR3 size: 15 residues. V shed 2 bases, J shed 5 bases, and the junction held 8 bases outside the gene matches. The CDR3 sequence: CASSYRGGIGTEAFF. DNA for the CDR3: TGTGCCAGCAGTTACCGAGGGGGCATAGGGACTGAAGCTTTCTTT.

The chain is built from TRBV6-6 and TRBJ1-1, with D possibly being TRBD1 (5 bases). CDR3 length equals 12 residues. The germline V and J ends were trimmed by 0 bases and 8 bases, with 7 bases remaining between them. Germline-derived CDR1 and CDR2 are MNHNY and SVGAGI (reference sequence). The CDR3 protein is CASSYSRGEAFF. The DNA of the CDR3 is TGTGCCAGCAGTTACTCGAGGGGCGAAGCTTTCTTT.

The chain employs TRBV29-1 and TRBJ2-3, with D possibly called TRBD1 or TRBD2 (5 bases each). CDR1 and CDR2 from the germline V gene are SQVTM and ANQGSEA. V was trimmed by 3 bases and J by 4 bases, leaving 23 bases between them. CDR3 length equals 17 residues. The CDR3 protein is CSVDVGTDSKFADTQYF. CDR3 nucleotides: TGCAGCGTTGACGTGGGGACCGATAGTAAATTCGCAGATACGCAGTATTTT.

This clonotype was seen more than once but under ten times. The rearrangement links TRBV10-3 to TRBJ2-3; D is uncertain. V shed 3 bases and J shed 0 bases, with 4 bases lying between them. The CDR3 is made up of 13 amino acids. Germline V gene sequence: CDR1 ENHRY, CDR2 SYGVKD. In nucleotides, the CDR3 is TGTGCCATCAGTGATTCAAGCACAGATACGCAGTATTTT. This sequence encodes CAISDSSTDTQYF.

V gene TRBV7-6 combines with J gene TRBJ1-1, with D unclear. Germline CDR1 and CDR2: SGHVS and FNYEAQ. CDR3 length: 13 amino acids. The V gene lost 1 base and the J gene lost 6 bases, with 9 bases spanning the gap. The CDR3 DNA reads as TGTGCCAGCAGCTTAGGGGGATTTTCTGAAGCTTTCTTT. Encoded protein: CASSLGGFSEAFF.

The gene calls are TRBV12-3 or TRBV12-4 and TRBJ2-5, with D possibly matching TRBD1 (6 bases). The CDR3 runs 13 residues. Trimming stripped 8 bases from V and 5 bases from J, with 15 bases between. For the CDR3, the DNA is TGTGCCAGCCTGGGACACCGTAGCGAGACCCAGTACTTC. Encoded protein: CASLGHRSETQYF.

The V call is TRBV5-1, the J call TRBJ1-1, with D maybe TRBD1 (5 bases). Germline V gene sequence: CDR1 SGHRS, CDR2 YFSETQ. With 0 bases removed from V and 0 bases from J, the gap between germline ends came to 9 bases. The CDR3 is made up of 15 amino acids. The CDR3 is CASSLDQGMNTEAFF. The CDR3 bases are TGCGCCAGCAGCTTGGATCAGGGTATGAACACTGAAGCTTTCTTT.

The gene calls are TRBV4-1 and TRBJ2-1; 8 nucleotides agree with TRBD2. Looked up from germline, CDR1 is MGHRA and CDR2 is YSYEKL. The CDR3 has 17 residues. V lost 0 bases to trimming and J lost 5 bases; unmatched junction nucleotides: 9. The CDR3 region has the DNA TGCGCCAGCAGCCAAGAAGAATTCGCGGGGGGCGACAATGAGCAGTTCTTC. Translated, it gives CASSQEEFAGGDNEQFF.

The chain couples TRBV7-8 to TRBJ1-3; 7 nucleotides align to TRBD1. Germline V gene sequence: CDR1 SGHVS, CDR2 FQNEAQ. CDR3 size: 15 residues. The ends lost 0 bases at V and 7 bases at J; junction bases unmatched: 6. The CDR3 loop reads CASSLAGGELNTIYF. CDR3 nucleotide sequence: TGTGCCAGCAGCTTAGCAGGGGGCGAATTGAACACCATATATTTT.